Listed below are T cell receptor beta chains from one sample, sequenced in a study of vaccination and CD4 T cells after COVID-19. Which antigens these TCRs recognize remains unknown. TCRdb re-analysed the PCR reads in MiXCR, keeping a single row per CDR3 protein. The profile covers roughly 19,000 distinct CDR3 sequences, with about 60% appearing a single time and about 8.2% taken by the ten largest. Material: CD4+ T cells from blood, cultured in vitro. The source is a human donor who had recovered from COVID-19. Both conserved end residues are part of each CDR3.

TRBV18,14,CASSPDRSSTEAFF
TRBV27,15,CASSLRQSSGNTIYF
TRBV24-1,16,CATSDLGAQGPDTQYF
TRBV5-1,14,CASSLEGGHNIQYF
TRBV2,13,CASGREGQGEQYF
TRBV7-2,17,CASSLGGWGSTEDEQFF
TRBV27,14,CASSLGREGREQFF
TRBV7-8,16,CASSLGGDTMNTEAFF
TRBV2,14,CASTVGQGHEKLFF
TRBV20-1,14,CSARDPGRSYEQYF
TRBV27,15,CASSLFAETLETQYF
TRBV21-1,9,CAAGSGYTF
TRBV18,18,CASSLHGQGVAGANVLTF
TRBV27,15,CASLPPGGGTDTQYF
TRBV7-2,16,CASSSRTGEGTDTQYF
TRBV7-2,14,CASSLWTSGRGEFF
TRBV30,13,CAWSRQGDQPQHF
TRBV20-1,14,CSAPTSTGDYGYTF
TRBV28,13,CASSETGGGGYTF
TRBV5-1,15,CASRSAPDSNQPQHF
TRBV4-1,14,CASSQARGTDTQYF
TRBV24-1,16,CATSDLGLGGTDTQYF
TRBV10-2,15,CASRMGLGVDYGYTF